The rows below give T cell receptor beta chains drawn from one sample of a study of T cell responses to AZD1222 COVID-19 vaccine. The assay was immunoSEQ multiplex PCR, and TCRdb's table has in-frame clones only and misses some. The table shows 120,000 or so clones, with about 87% occurring only once. The sample here was peripheral blood, taken on day 0 of AZD1222 vaccination. Receptor source: an adult in good health. The CDR3 runs from the conserved cysteine through the conserved F or W. The D gene is left open where the match is weak. A clone size is listed for some rows: how often the clone was seen (once, few, many), or a class if it is expanded.

>NA|NA|TRBJ1-2|TRBV6-2/TRBV6-3
TGTGCCAGCAGTTACTCGCCCAGCGGATCCCCTATTGGCTACACCTTC
CASSYSPSGSPIGYTF
>NA|TRBD2|TRBJ2-3|TRBV24-1
TGTGCCACCAGTGAAGCGGGACTCCGGGGGAAGCAGTATTTT
CATSEAGLRGKQYF
>once|NA|TRBJ2-1|TRBV6-2/TRBV6-3
TGTGCCAGCAGTTCTACCCCCAGGGTGGGCGGGCCTTACAATGAGCAGTTCTTC
CASSSTPRVGGPYNEQFF
>NA|NA|TRBJ2-1|TRBV10-3
TGTGCCATCAGTGAGTCAGTCAGTTACAATGAGCAGTTCTTC
CAISESVSYNEQFF
>NA|NA|TRBJ2-3|TRBV7-3
TGTGCCAGCAGCGTCGGGGGCCGGGGAGATACGCAGTATTTT
CASSVGGRGDTQYF
>once|NA|TRBJ2-3|TRBV9
TGTGCCAGCAGCGACAAGCATTGGGATACGCAGTATTTT
CASSDKHWDTQYF
>NA|NA|TRBJ1-4|TRBV2
TGTGCCAGCAACCTTTTGACAGAAAATGAAAAACTGTTTTTT
CASNLLTENEKLFF
>NA|NA|TRBJ2-5|TRBV9
TGTGCCAGCAGCCTTCAACTTGGAGAGACCCAGTACTTC
CASSLQLGETQYF
>NA|NA|TRBJ1-1|TRBV20-1
TGCACGGAGAGAGGCAACACTGAAGCTTTCTTT
CTERGNTEAFF
>NA|NA|TRBJ2-1|TRBV7-8
TGTGCCAGCAGCCACCTCACCAATGAGCAGTTCTTC
CASSHLTNEQFF
>NA|TRBD2|TRBJ2-2|TRBV11-3
TGTGCCAGCAGCTTAGGATCCCGGCGGGGGGACACCGGGGAGCTGTTTTTT
CASSLGSRRGDTGELFF
>NA|NA|TRBJ2-7|TRBV6-9
TGTGCCAGCAGTTATGGGAGAGGGAAATACGAGCAGTACTTC
CASSYGRGKYEQYF
>NA|NA|TRBJ2-7|TRBV29-1
TGCAGCGTTGTGGGGGGAGGCGAAAGCTACGAGCAGTACTTC
CSVVGGGESYEQYF
>once|TRBD1|TRBJ1-3|TRBV6-6
TGTGCCAGCAGGGGGACAGGGACTTCTGGAAACACCATATATTTT
CASRGTGTSGNTIYF
>NA|NA|TRBJ2-3|TRBV28
TGTGCCAGCAGTCCCCGACGAGATACGCAGTATTTT
CASSPRRDTQYF
>few|TRBD1|TRBJ1-2|TRBV10-3
TGTGCCATCAGTCCGGGACAGGGGATAGAAGCCGAGTATGGCTACACCTTC
CAISPGQGIEAEYGYTF
>NA|TRBD1|TRBJ2-1|TRBV28
TGTGCCAGCAGTACGCCGGGACAGGGGGACAATGAGCAGTTCTTC
CASSTPGQGDNEQFF
>NA|TRBD2|TRBJ2-1|TRBV6-6
TGTGCCAGCAGCCGACTAGCGGGGGGTTGGGGCTCCTACAATGAGCAGTTCTTC
CASSRLAGGWGSYNEQFF
>NA|TRBD1|TRBJ1-5|TRBV19
TGTGCCAGTACCCCGGGGTACAGGGGTAATCAGCCCCAGCATTTT
CASTPGYRGNQPQHF
>NA|NA|TRBJ2-7|TRBV7-9
TGTGCCAGCAGCTACCCGACACCCCCCTACGAGCAGTACTTC
CASSYPTPPYEQYF
>once|NA|TRBJ1-2|TRBV9
TGTGCCAGCAGCCTTCCCCAGGGAGCTAACTATGGCTACACCTTC
CASSLPQGANYGYTF
>few|NA|TRBJ1-3|TRBV6-2/TRBV6-3
TGTGCCAGCAGCCCTCAACCGTGGCAGGGCAACGGAAACACCATATATTTT
CASSPQPWQGNGNTIYF
>NA|NA|TRBJ2-5|TRBV10-3
TGTGCCATCAGTGAGTCGGGGGATGCGGAGACCCAGTACTTC
CAISESGDAETQYF
>NA|TRBD1|TRBJ2-1|TRBV5-1
TGCGCCAGCAGCTTGCCGGTCTCCATGCCGGGGACAGTGGGGTACAATGAGCAGTTCTTC
CASSLPVSMPGTVGYNEQFF
>NA|NA|TRBJ1-5|TRBV28
TGTGCCAGCAGTCCTCGAGGGCGGGGGGGTCAGCCCCAGCATTTT
CASSPRGRGGQPQHF
>NA|NA|TRBJ1-4|TRBV20-1
TGCAGTGCTAGTTTCGGACTAGAGGAAAAACTGTTTTTT
CSASFGLEEKLFF
>NA|NA|TRBJ2-7|TRBV7-8
TGTGCCAGCAGCTTAGCGGGCAGTTTTTCTAACGAGCAGTACTTC
CASSLAGSFSNEQYF
>NA|TRBD1|TRBJ2-7|TRBV5-4
TGTGCCAGCAGCGGGACAGGGTACGAGCAGTACTTC
CASSGTGYEQYF
>NA|TRBD2|TRBJ2-1|TRBV9
TGTGCCAGCACCAAAGGCCCTAGCGGGGCCAATGAGCAGTTCTTC
CASTKGPSGANEQFF
>once|NA|TRBJ1-1|TRBV9
TGTGCCAGCAGCGTAGCTTCCCAGGAGTGGGACACTGAAGCTTTCTTT
CASSVASQEWDTEAFF
>many|NA|TRBJ2-5|TRBV4-2
TGTGCCAGCAGCCAAGACCAGAGGCAAGAGACCCAGTACTTC
CASSQDQRQETQYF
>NA|TRBD1|TRBJ1-1|TRBV19
TGTGCCAGTAGTTCTAACGACAGGGGGAACACTGAAGCTTTCTTT
CASSSNDRGNTEAFF
>NA|TRBD2|TRBJ2-1|TRBV11-2
TGTGCCAGCAGCCTCACTAGCGGAGCCTACAATGAGCAGTTCTTC
CASSLTSGAYNEQFF
>few|TRBD1|TRBJ1-4|TRBV5-1
TGCGCCAGTAAGCTATCGGGACAGGGTAATGAAAAACTGTTTTTT
CASKLSGQGNEKLFF
>NA|TRBD2|TRBJ2-1|TRBV12-5
TGTGCTAGTGGTGCGGGGGGGCCTAACAATGAGCAGTTCTTC
CASGAGGPNNEQFF
>NA|NA|TRBJ1-5|TRBV27
TGTGCCAGCAGTTCCACCTCCAGGGGTAGCAATCAGCCCCAGCATTTT
CASSSTSRGSNQPQHF